The 27 T cell receptor beta chains below were found in one sample sequenced in a study of shared clonotypes between healthy human individuals. Method: immunoSEQ multiplex PCR; TCRdb's copy keeps in-frame clones and lacks some. The sample carries about 690,000 clones, roughly 88% recorded once. The sequencing input was memory CD8+ T cells from PBMCs. Regarding subset: CD45RO+ cells pooled with CCR7-negative TemRA cells. These receptor sequences come from a man between 18 and 35 years old in good health. Some clones in this sample may be carry-over from other donors' samples.

In DNA, the CDR3 is TGTGCCAGCAGCGTAGGCGCGGGAGTGCTAGATACGCAGTATTTT. Its translation is CASSVGAGVLDTQYF. This rearrangement joins TRBV9 to TRBJ2-3, with 7 bases fitting TRBD2. The germline V gene has CDR1 SGDLS and CDR2 YYNGEE. Trimming removed 0 bases from V and 5 bases from J; junction bases left unmatched: 6. This CDR3 contains 15 residues.

The chain combines TRBV9 with TRBJ1-2; 9 nucleotides align to TRBD1. The V segment lost 3 bases and the J segment 3 bases; nucleotides outside the gene matches: 30. CDR1 and CDR2 (germline): SGDLS, YYNGEE. The CDR3 contains 23 residues. The DNA for the CDR3 is TGTGCCAGCAGCGACTCAGCGACCACCACCGGGACAGGGAGCTACCCTGATTACTATGGCTACACCTTC. Translating gives CASSDSATTTGTGSYPDYYGYTF.

The chain couples TRBV19 to TRBJ1-1, with D unresolved. This CDR3 is built from 13 residues. Trimming pared 6 bases from V and 3 bases from J, leaving 11 bases between. In germline, CDR1 is LNHDA, CDR2 SQIVND (reference sequence). Written as DNA, the CDR3 is TGTGCCAGTAGGCCCGTTGGTGACACTGAAGCTTTCTTT. Residues: CASRPVGDTEAFF.

This clone occurred once. This chain connects TRBV6-1 to TRBJ2-5; 8 bases align to TRBD1. The J segment lost 2 bases and the V segment lost 4 bases, leaving 6 bases of the junction unmatched. This CDR3 region has 15 residues. The germline V gene encodes CDR1 MNHNS and CDR2 SASEGT. In DNA, the CDR3 is TGTGCCAGCAGTGTAGGACAGGGAAGACAAGAGACCCAGTACTTC. Its translation: CASSVGQGRQETQYF.

V usage is TRBV28 and J usage is TRBJ2-1, with a possible D match to TRBD2 (6 bases). Germline CDR1 and CDR2: MDHEN and SYDVKM. The V gene lost 3 bases and the J gene lost 7 bases, with 10 bases spanning the gap. The CDR3 is made up of 13 amino acids. CDR3 nucleotides: TGTGCCAGCAGTTTGGGCGGAGGGAATGAGCAGTTCTTC. Translating gives CASSLGGGNEQFF.

The chain couples TRBV15 to TRBJ1-5; D might be TRBD1 (5 bases). Germline lookup yields CDR1 LNHNV and CDR2 YYDKDF (reference sequence). The CDR3 runs to 16 residues. Trimming stripped 0 bases from V and 5 bases from J, with 14 bases between. CDR3 nucleotide sequence: TGTGCCACCAGCAGAGATGGAGTTCAGGGTTATCAGCCCCAGCATTTT. This translates into CATSRDGVQGYQPQHF.

The chain carries TRBV9 and TRBJ2-7; D not resolved. V was pared by 1 base and J by 2 bases, with 16 bases between. CDR3 length: 16 residues. Germline assignment: CDR1 SGDLS and CDR2 YYNGEE. This CDR3 reads CASSVSSLADPYEQYF. In nucleotides, the CDR3 is TGTGCCAGCAGCGTAAGTAGCTTGGCAGACCCCTACGAGCAGTACTTC.

V usage is TRBV19 and J usage is TRBJ2-5; the D gene is possibly TRBD1 (6 bases). V lost 8 bases and J 7 bases, leaving 11 bases between the germline ends. The CDR3 totals 11 residues. Germline CDR1 LNHDA, CDR2 SQIVND (reference sequence). CDR3: CASGTLLTQYF. The CDR3 coding sequence is TGTGCCAGTGGGACATTGTTGACCCAGTACTTC.

CDR3 sequence (DNA): TGCGCCAGCAGCCAAGATGGGACAGGGAGGGAAAAACTGTTTTTT. Protein sequence: CASSQDGTGREKLFF. V is TRBV4-3 and J is TRBJ1-4; the match to TRBD1 covers 9 bases. Germline lookup yields CDR1 LGHNA and CDR2 YSLEER. The CDR3 contains 15 residues. The V and J ends lost 0 bases and 8 bases, in that order; junction bases with no gene match: 4.

This chain uses TRBV27 with TRBJ2-1; 7 bases align to TRBD2. CDR3 size: 17 residues. Unmatched junction bases numbered 9, after V lost 0 bases and J lost 4 bases. Germline-derived CDR1 and CDR2 are MNHEY and SMNVEV (reference sequence). CDR3 bases: TGTGCCAGCAGTTTATCGCTCCGGGACTACCAGTACAATGAGCAGTTCTTC. Protein: CASSLSLRDYQYNEQFF.

V is TRBV7-9 and J is TRBJ1-1; 7 nucleotides match TRBD1. Trimming at V came to 5 bases and at J to 0 bases, leaving 6 bases not matched to a gene. The CDR3 contains 15 residues. The germline CDR1 and CDR2 sequences are SEHNR and FQNEAQ (reference sequence). CDR3 loop: CASSRDRQLNTEAFF. The DNA of the CDR3 is TGTGCCAGCAGCCGGGACAGACAGTTGAACACTGAAGCTTTCTTT.

The chain joins TRBV21-1 to TRBJ2-3; TRBD2 is taken as the D call from the table, unchecked against the DNA. TRBV21-1 is marked as a pseudogene. The CDR3 consists of 15 residues. This CDR3 is CASTRTSGAPDTQYF. In nucleotides, the CDR3 is TGTGCCAGCACCCGGACTAGCGGGGCCCCAGATACGCAGTATTTT.

DNA for the CDR3: TGTGCCAGCAGCTTATGGGGGACTAGCGGGAGTAGTGAGCAGTTCTTC. Translating it yields CASSLWGTSGSSEQFF. The chain couples TRBV11-2 to TRBJ2-1; 14 nucleotides agree with TRBD2. Germline V gene data show CDR1 as SGHAT and CDR2 as FQNNGV. CDR3 length: 16 residues. V shed 2 bases and J 9 bases; nucleotides not matched to a gene: 6.

The J gene is TRBJ2-1, the V gene TRBV7-2, with 10 bases matching TRBD2. The length of the CDR3 is 18 residues. V shed 1 base, J shed 9 bases, and the junction held 15 bases outside the gene matches. Germline CDR1 is SGHTA and CDR2 is FQGNSA. CDR3 sequence: CASSLVRSVTSGTIEQFF. The CDR3 coding sequence is TGTGCCAGCAGCTTAGTCCGGTCGGTAACTAGCGGGACTATTGAGCAGTTCTTC.

The chain recombines TRBV30 with TRBJ2-3; D gene uncertain. CDR1 GTSNPN and CDR2 SVGIG come from the germline V gene (reference sequence). CDR3 length equals 17 residues. V dropped 1 base and J dropped 0 bases, with 17 bases sitting between them. The CDR3 sequence is CAWSASPQITSTDTQYF. The CDR3 DNA reads as TGTGCCTGGAGTGCCTCCCCGCAGATAACTAGCACAGATACGCAGTATTTT.

This chain uses TRBV9 with TRBJ1-1, with D hard to call. Germline lookup yields CDR1 SGDLS and CDR2 YYNGEE. This CDR3 has 16 residues. Trimming pared 4 bases from V and 1 base from J, leaving 17 bases between. The CDR3 is CASSPRSRVGNTEAFF. The CDR3 DNA follows: TGTGCCAGCAGCCCACGGTCGCGGGTCGGGAACACTGAAGCTTTCTTT.

This sequence joins TRBV28 and TRBJ2-2, with 7 bases aligning to TRBD2. Trimming at V came to 8 bases and at J to 7 bases, leaving 22 bases not matched to a gene. This CDR3 has 18 amino acids. The germline CDR1 and CDR2 sequences are MDHEN and SYDVKM. In DNA form, the CDR3 reads TGTGCCAGCCTGATTTCTTCTCGCAGCGGGAAAATTCTCGGGGAGCTGTTTTTT. It is translated as CASLISSRSGKILGELFF.

J is TRBJ1-2 and V is TRBV27; TRBD1 might be the D (5 bases). Trimming pared 0 bases from V and 2 bases from J, leaving 16 bases between. In germline, CDR1 is MNHEY, CDR2 SMNVEV (reference sequence). This CDR3 contains 17 residues. The CDR3 sequence: CASSLSVNPGRNYGYTF. DNA for the CDR3: TGTGCCAGCAGTTTATCCGTCAACCCGGGACGGAACTATGGCTACACCTTC.

On this clone itself: Other DNA sequences in the sample encode the same CDR3. This sequence joins TRBV9 and TRBJ2-1; 8 nucleotides line up with TRBD2. The CDR3 sequence is 14 residues long. Trimming took 4 bases from V and 4 from J; bases not matched to a gene: 4. Germline V gene lookup returns CDR1 SGDLS and CDR2 YYNGEE. The CDR3 DNA follows: TGTGCCAGCAGCCTTAGCGGGGCTTACAATGAGCAGTTCTTC. Protein product: CASSLSGAYNEQFF.

The table lists this clone with a count of one. V is TRBV9 and J is TRBJ2-7; 8 bases fit TRBD1. Germline-derived CDR1 and CDR2 are SGDLS and YYNGEE. V lost 4 bases to trimming and J lost 4 bases; unmatched junction nucleotides: 4. CDR3 size: 13 residues. The CDR3 sequence is CASSSRQGYEQYF. CDR3 DNA: TGTGCCAGCAGCTCCCGACAGGGGTACGAGCAGTACTTC.

The CDR3 DNA follows: TGTGCCAGCACCCACAGGGGGGTCGGGGAGCTGTTTTTT. Translation gives CASTHRGVGELFF. The rearrangement uses TRBV27 and TRBJ2-2, with TRBD1 matching 8 bases. There are 13 residues in the CDR3. Germline trimming cut 7 bases from V and 7 bases from J; bases unmatched to any gene: 5. The germline V gene has CDR1 MNHEY and CDR2 SMNVEV (reference sequence).

The gene calls are TRBV5-1 and TRBJ1-2; TRBD1 is a possible D gene (5 bases). The CDR3 is made up of 15 amino acids. Germline CDR1 SGHRS, CDR2 YFSETQ. V lost 0 bases and J lost 4, with 13 bases in between. The CDR3 region has the DNA TGCGCCAGCAGCTTGGGCCCGGACAAGATCTATGGCTACACCTTC. The encoded protein is CASSLGPDKIYGYTF. Supplemented by reference TRBV5-1 and TRBJ1-2, the full variable domain reads KAGVTQTPRYLIKTRGQQVTLSCSPISGHRSVSWYQQTPGQGLQFLFEYFSETQRNKGNFPGRFSGRQFSNSRSEMNVSTLELGDSALYLCASSLGPDKIYGYTFGSGTRLTVV.

V gene TRBV7-9 combines with J gene TRBJ2-3; unclear D gene. V was trimmed by 6 bases and J by 0 bases, leaving 4 bases between them. Looked up from germline, CDR1 is SEHNR and CDR2 is FQNEAQ (reference sequence). The CDR3 has 12 amino acids. The CDR3 region is CASRLSTDTQYF. CDR3 coding DNA: TGTGCCAGCAGGCTAAGCACAGATACGCAGTATTTT.

This clone was picked up a small number of times. The CDR3 reads CASSGPTYEQYF. The CDR3 DNA is TGTGCCAGCAGCGGGCCCACCTACGAGCAGTACTTC. V gene TRBV9 combines with J gene TRBJ2-7; D uncertain. This CDR3 region has 12 residues. Germline V gene data show CDR1 as SGDLS and CDR2 as YYNGEE. The germline V and J ends were trimmed by 3 bases and 2 bases, with 6 bases remaining between them.

V is TRBV6-6 and J is TRBJ2-7, with 13 bases that match TRBD2. J was trimmed by 0 bases and V by 8 bases; bases with no gene match: 1. The CDR3 has 14 amino acids. Germline V gives CDR1 MNHNY, CDR2 SVGAGI (reference sequence). The CDR3 loop reads CASGLAGASYEQYF. Written as DNA, the CDR3 is TGTGCCAGCGGACTAGCGGGAGCCTCCTACGAGCAGTACTTC.

The rearrangement uses TRBV27 and TRBJ1-3; the D is unclear. The CDR3 has 14 amino acids. V was shortened by 8 bases and J by 0 bases, with 11 bases between the two germline ends. Germline V gene lookup returns CDR1 MNHEY and CDR2 SMNVEV (reference sequence). This CDR3 is CASRAQDSGNTIYF. In nucleotides, the CDR3 is TGTGCCAGCCGCGCTCAAGACTCTGGAAACACCATATATTTT.

The gene calls are TRBV10-3 and TRBJ1-2; D gene unclear. There are 15 residues in the CDR3. CDR1 and CDR2 from the germline V gene are ENHRY and SYGVKD. V was pared by 0 bases and J by 4 bases, with 12 bases between. The CDR3 DNA is TGTGCCATCAGTGAGTCGAGCTTGGCCGCCTATGGCTACACCTTC. Translation gives CAISESSLAAYGYTF.